This passage covers 9 T cell receptor beta chains from one sample sequenced in a study of T cells in Graves' hyperthyroidism and ophthalmopathy. The CDR3 regions of TCR beta were amplified from RNA transcripts. The TCR CDR3 first-round RT-PCR relied on the HTBI primer set. Via MiXCR, TCRdb re-called the multiplex PCR reads, giving one row per CDR3 protein. This sample has 500,000 to 800,000 distinct CDR3 sequences, with roughly 45% found just once. Sequenced sample: peripheral blood or thyroid tissue (not recorded which). The source is an adult man with Graves' disease, either hyperthyroidism or ophthalmopathy (not recorded which).

This clonotype occurred many times. The rearrangement joins TRBV12-3 or TRBV12-4 to TRBJ1-4; D possibly corresponds to TRBD1 (6 bases). V was cut by 5 bases and J by 8 bases, with 15 bases left in between. CDR3 length: 14 residues. The CDR3 bases are TGTGCCAGCAGTCTCAGGGGAATGGGCGAAAAACTGTTTTTT. Amino acid sequence: CASSLRGMGEKLFF.

There are a few counts of this clonotype. V gene TRBV20-1 combines with J gene TRBJ2-7, with 9 positions matching TRBD2. CDR3 length equals 16 residues. Germline CDR1 DFQATT, CDR2 SNEGSKA (reference sequence). The ends lost 0 bases at V and 5 bases at J; junction bases unmatched: 11. For the CDR3, the DNA is TGCAGTGCTAGAGATGATCGAGCGGGAGGCATCGACGAGCAGTACTTC. Its translation is CSARDDRAGGIDEQYF.

This chain connects TRBV13 to TRBJ1-3; TRBD1 matches at 7 bases. Germline CDR1 reads PRHDT; CDR2 reads FYEKMQ (reference sequence). The CDR3 is 14 residues long. J gave up 2 bases and V 10 bases, and 8 bases lay outside the gene matches. The DNA of the CDR3 is TGTGCCATCAGTGAGGGGGCGACTGGAAACACCATATATTTT. Translating it yields CAISEGATGNTIYF.

This clonotype appeared a few times. One junction end does not reproduce the germline sequence, and a read error may be involved. J is TRBJ1-1 and V is TRBV11-2, with D possibly being TRBD1 (6 bases). The CDR3 loop spans 14 amino acids. Germline CDR1 and CDR2: SGHAT and FQNNGV. CDR3 bases: TGTGCCAACAGCTTCTGGGGGCCGGGCACTGAAGCTTTCTTT. As protein: CANSFWGPGTEAFF.

CDR3 region: CASSLIGQYFYGYTF. The CDR3 DNA sequence: TGTGCCAGCAGTTTAATCGGACAGTATTTTTATGGCTACACCTTC. This chain links TRBV12-3 or TRBV12-4 with TRBJ1-2, with a weak D call TRBD1 (6 bases). The CDR3 spans 15 residues. The V and J ends lost 2 bases and 5 bases respectively, with 15 bases between them.

The chain uses TRBV20-1 and TRBJ1-2, with D perhaps matching TRBD1 (6 bases). This CDR3 has 14 residues. Germline V gene lookup returns CDR1 DFQATT and CDR2 SNEGSKA (reference sequence). Trimming took off 0 bases at V and 6 bases at J, with 14 bases between the two ends. The CDR3 DNA follows: TGCAGTGCTAGAGATTCCGGGGGCGAACATGGCTACACCTTC. Translating gives CSARDSGGEHGYTF.

This clonotype appeared a few times. This chain connects TRBV5-6 to TRBJ1-2; TRBD1 matches 10 bases. Germline-derived CDR1 and CDR2 are SGHDT and YYEEEE. This CDR3 has 15 residues. V lost 4 bases to trimming and J lost 7 bases; unmatched junction nucleotides: 10. The DNA of the CDR3 is TGTGCCAGCAGCCGACCTGACAGGGGGCAAGCTGGCTACACCTTC. Translating it yields CASSRPDRGQAGYTF.

V gene TRBV20-1 combines with J gene TRBJ2-2; D ambiguous. The CDR3 is 10 residues long. The V end lost 6 bases, the J end lost 7 bases, and 6 bases lay between the germline ends. Germline V lookup: CDR1 DFQATT, CDR2 SNEGSKA (reference sequence). Here the CDR3 DNA reads TGCAGTGCCCCGGACGGGGAGCTGTTTTTT. It encodes CSAPDGELFF.

This clonotype was found once. The J gene is TRBJ1-2, the V gene TRBV7-9; D is unclear. Trimming pared 3 bases from V and 8 bases from J, leaving 16 bases between. This CDR3 is built from 14 residues. Germline V gives CDR1 SEHNR, CDR2 FQNEAQ (reference sequence). CDR3 protein: CASSFQARMGGYTF. The CDR3 DNA sequence: TGTGCCAGCAGCTTCCAGGCTCGTATGGGGGGCTACACCTTC.